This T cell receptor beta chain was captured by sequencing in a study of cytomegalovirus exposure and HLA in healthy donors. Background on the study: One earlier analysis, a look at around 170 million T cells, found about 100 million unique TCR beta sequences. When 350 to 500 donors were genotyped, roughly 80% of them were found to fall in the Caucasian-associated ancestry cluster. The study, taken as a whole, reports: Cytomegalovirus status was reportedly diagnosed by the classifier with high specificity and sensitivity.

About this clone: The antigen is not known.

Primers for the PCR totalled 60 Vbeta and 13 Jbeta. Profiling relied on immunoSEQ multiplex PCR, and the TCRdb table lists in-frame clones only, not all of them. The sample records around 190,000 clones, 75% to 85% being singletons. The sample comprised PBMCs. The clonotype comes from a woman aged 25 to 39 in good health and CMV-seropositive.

CDR3 nucleotide sequence: TGTGCCAGCACAGGGGGCACCGGGGAGCTGTTTTTT. Translating it yields CASTGGTGELFF. This chain uses TRBV6-5 with TRBJ2-2; 7 nucleotides agree with TRBD1. The CDR3 is made up of 12 amino acids. Germline trimming cut 7 bases from V and 4 bases from J; bases unmatched to any gene: 0. Germline values: CDR1 MNHEY, CDR2 SVGAGI.